Below are 26 T cell receptor beta chains sequenced from a single sample in a study of blood T cells in healthy people across ages. It was with a sample-barcoded 5' primer and a J-beta primer mix that a second PCR of roughly 7 to 12 cycles was run. From the 5' RACE reads, TCRdb called clonotypes with MiXCR, one entry per CDR3 protein. The table has approximately 1,100,000 distinct CDR3 sequences, more than 35% seen once; the top ten hold 18%. The sequenced sample was blood. The receptor source for this set is a woman aged 60-75 years in good health.

This clonotype appeared a few times. The V call is TRBV28, the J call TRBJ1-1; the D is unclear. The CDR3 sequence is 17 residues long. Germline assignment: CDR1 MDHEN and CDR2 SYDVKM. V shed 4 bases and J shed 1 base, with 19 bases lying between them. The CDR3: CASSSQVEGRWNTEAFF. Written as DNA, the CDR3 is TGTGCCAGCAGTTCCCAAGTCGAGGGAAGATGGAACACTGAAGCTTTCTTT.

The CDR3 loop is CASSFRGTRWVLTVPDTQYF. The CDR3 region has the DNA TGTGCCAGCAGTTTTCGGGGGACTAGATGGGTCCTCACTGTCCCAGATACGCAGTATTTT. The rearrangement uses TRBV27 and TRBJ2-3; TRBD2 matches 8 bases. This CDR3 has 20 residues. V trimming: 3 bases; J trimming: 4 bases; junction bases outside the gene matches: 21. Germline loops: CDR1 MNHEY, CDR2 SMNVEV (reference sequence).

J is TRBJ2-2 and V is TRBV24-1, with TRBD1 matching over 8 bases. J lost 6 bases, V lost 4 bases, and 9 bases had no gene match. Germline V gives CDR1 KGHDR, CDR2 SFDVKD. There are 16 residues in the CDR3. The CDR3 here is CATSDTRTGRAGELFF. The CDR3 DNA sequence: TGTGCCACCAGTGACACCCGGACAGGGAGAGCCGGGGAGCTGTTTTTT.

The chain couples TRBV27 to TRBJ2-1, with TRBD2 matching 7 bases. The CDR3 is 15 amino acids. Germline V gene data show CDR1 as MNHEY and CDR2 as SMNVEV (reference sequence). V lost 1 base and J lost 9; bases outside the gene matches: 9. In DNA form, the CDR3 reads TGTGCCAGCAGTTTATTGCGGGAGTTGGTGAGTGAGCAGTTCTTC. Residues: CASSLLRELVSEQFF.

The chain recombines TRBV20-1 with TRBJ2-3, with a possible D match to TRBD2 (6 bases). CDR3 size: 14 residues. V shed 0 bases and J shed 6 bases, with 13 bases lying between them. Germline CDR1 DFQATT, CDR2 SNEGSKA (reference sequence). CDR3 protein: CSAREGGVRDTQYF. DNA of the CDR3: TGCAGTGCTAGAGAAGGCGGGGTTCGGGATACGCAGTATTTT.

The chain has TRBV12-3 or TRBV12-4 and TRBJ2-1; no clear D. Trimming took off 3 bases at V and 2 bases at J, with 11 bases between the two ends. The CDR3 runs 15 residues. In DNA form, the CDR3 reads TGTGCCAGCAGTTTGTTCGGTTATCCCTACAATGAGCAGTTCTTC. Residues: CASSLFGYPYNEQFF.

This clonotype came up many times. The J gene is TRBJ2-3, the V gene TRBV4-2; maybe TRBD1 (6 bases). V was clipped by 4 bases and J by 4 bases, with 18 bases between them. The CDR3 has 16 amino acids. The germline V gene has CDR1 LGHNA and CDR2 YNFKEQ. The CDR3 spells CASSPQGTGVADTQYF. As DNA, the CDR3 is TGTGCCAGCAGCCCCCAGGGGACCGGTGTGGCAGATACGCAGTATTTT.

This clonotype was detected only a few times. The J gene is TRBJ2-5, the V gene TRBV2; 12 bases are shared with TRBD1. Germline V CDR1 and CDR2: SNHLY, FYNNEI. The junction had 8 bases not matched to a gene; V was cut back by 5 bases and J by 4 bases. The CDR3 covers 16 residues. CDR3 sequence reads: CASSTGTGGERETQYF. For the CDR3, the DNA is TGTGCCAGCAGTACCGGGACAGGGGGCGAGCGAGAGACCCAGTACTTC.

This clonotype was detected only a few times. The gene calls are TRBV9 and TRBJ2-7; TRBD1 aligns across 7 bases. The germline V gene encodes CDR1 SGDLS and CDR2 YYNGEE. V lost 3 bases and J lost 2; bases outside the gene matches: 14. The CDR3 sequence is 17 residues long. The DNA of the CDR3 is TGTGCCAGCAGCGCTCAAGGACCGGGACAGTGTCCCTACGAGCAGTACTTC. It yields the protein CASSAQGPGQCPYEQYF.

Only a few counts were recorded for this clonotype. V is TRBV7-6 and J is TRBJ2-5, with a weak D call TRBD2 (6 bases). The last part of the DNA fits TRBJ2-7 better; the J call may be wrong. CDR3 length equals 11 residues. CDR1 SGHVS and CDR2 FNYEAQ come from the germline V gene. This CDR3 is CASGGPNEQYF. In DNA form, the CDR3 reads TGTGCCAGCGGAGGGCCTAACGAGCAGTACTTC.

Worth noting for this clonotype: A read error may account for a junction end that differs from germline. The V gene is TRBV27, the J gene TRBJ2-1; D unclear. CDR3 length: 13 residues. The V gene's germline CDR1 is MNHEY and CDR2 SMNVEV (reference sequence). The CDR3 spells CASTRKFNNEQFF. Here the CDR3 DNA reads TGTGCTAGCACCCGCAAGTTCAACAATGAGCAGTTCTTC.

CDR3 DNA sequence: TGTGCCAGCAGGCGGGGGCTCAATCAGCCCCAGCATTTT. This sequence encodes CASRRGLNQPQHF. This sequence joins TRBV6-5 and TRBJ1-5, with TRBD1 as a possible D gene (6 bases). V shed 6 bases and J shed 3 bases, with 9 bases lying between them. The CDR3 sequence is 13 residues long. The germline CDR1 and CDR2 sequences are MNHEY and SVGAGI.

This clonotype was counted between two and nine times. The chain links TRBV9 to TRBJ1-5; the match to TRBD1 covers 8 bases. CDR1 and CDR2 from the germline V gene are SGDLS and YYNGEE. The CDR3 runs to 15 residues. J was trimmed by 5 bases and V by 0 bases; bases with no gene match: 4. The CDR3: CASSVGTGSDQPQHF. CDR3 coding DNA: TGTGCCAGCAGCGTAGGGACAGGGTCAGATCAGCCCCAGCATTTT.

The chain employs TRBV7-3 and TRBJ2-1, with TRBD2 identical over 11 bases. The germline V gene has CDR1 SGHTA and CDR2 FQGTGA. The V gene end was trimmed by 4 bases and the J gene end by 5 bases; junction bases not matched to a gene: 7. This CDR3 spans 16 amino acids. This CDR3 is CASSSQTSGIDNEQFF. In nucleotides, the CDR3 is TGTGCCAGCAGCTCTCAGACTAGCGGGATTGACAATGAGCAGTTCTTC.

This clonotype was counted only a few times. V gene TRBV7-2 combines with J gene TRBJ2-2, with D unclear. The CDR3 loop spans 13 amino acids. Trimming removed 0 bases from V and 7 bases from J, with 6 bases in between. Looked up from germline, CDR1 is SGHTA and CDR2 is FQGNSA. CDR3 coding DNA: TGTGCCAGCAGCTTAGCGGACGTCGGGGAGCTGTTTTTT. It specifies CASSLADVGELFF.

This sequence joins TRBV7-9 and TRBJ1-5; the D gene is possibly TRBD1 (5 bases). The CDR3 has 13 amino acids. Trimming pared 5 bases from V and 9 bases from J, leaving 14 bases between. Germline CDR1 is SEHNR and CDR2 is FQNEAQ (reference sequence). As DNA, the CDR3 is TGTGCCAGCAGCGCAGAGGGGTCCGGGCCCCAGCATTTT. Translation: CASSAEGSGPQHF.

V is TRBV2 and J is TRBJ1-1; D not resolved. V was clipped by 6 bases and J by 11 bases, with 16 bases between them. Germline V gene data show CDR1 as SNHLY and CDR2 as FYNNEI. The CDR3 is made up of 12 amino acids. CDR3 bases: TGTGCCAGCAGGCAGCTAAGGCTTCGGGCTTTCTTT. It translates to CASRQLRLRAFF.

This clonotype was detected a few times. The gene calls are TRBV5-1 and TRBJ2-1; D not resolved. Germline V gene sequence: CDR1 SGHRS, CDR2 YFSETQ. There are 11 residues in the CDR3. The ends were cut back, 1 base at V and 8 bases at J, with 4 bases in the middle. The CDR3 DNA reads TGCGCCAGCAGCTTGAACGATGAGCAGTTCTTC. This encodes CASSLNDEQFF.

The CDR3: CSAIGDFYEQYF. The DNA for the CDR3 is TGCAGTGCTATTGGGGACTTCTACGAGCAGTACTTC. V and J are TRBV20-1 and TRBJ2-7; tentatively, D is TRBD2 (6 bases). V was cut by 4 bases and J by 3 bases, with 10 bases left in between. The CDR3 is 12 amino acids. Germline V gene lookup returns CDR1 DFQATT and CDR2 SNEGSKA (reference sequence).

The chain employs TRBV27 and TRBJ1-6, with a tentative D call TRBD1 (5 bases). CDR1 is MNHEY and CDR2 is SMNVEV in the germline V gene (reference sequence). Trimming took off 6 bases at V and 9 bases at J, with 21 bases between the two ends. The CDR3 is made up of 16 amino acids. CDR3 region: CASRESGTRASSPLHF. The CDR3 nucleotides are TGTGCCAGCAGGGAGAGTGGGACGCGGGCGAGTTCACCCCTCCACTTT.

The gene calls are TRBV20-1 and TRBJ2-5, with D possibly called TRBD1 or TRBD2 (6 bases each). The CDR3 is made up of 13 amino acids. Germline CDR1 reads DFQATT; CDR2 reads SNEGSKA (reference sequence). V was pared by 6 bases and J by 2 bases, with 13 bases between. CDR3 DNA sequence: TGCAGTGCCCCAGAAGGGGGGCAAGAGACCCAGTACTTC. Protein: CSAPEGGQETQYF.

J is TRBJ2-4 and V is TRBV9; TRBD2 aligns across 10 bases. The junction had 8 bases not matched to a gene; V was cut back by 3 bases and J by 5 bases. Per germline, CDR1 SGDLS and CDR2 YYNGEE. This CDR3 has 16 residues. The CDR3 loop reads CASSASPGTSENIQYF. The CDR3 DNA follows: TGTGCCAGCAGCGCTAGCCCCGGGACTAGCGAAAACATTCAGTACTTC.

The chain joins TRBV7-3 to TRBJ2-5, with D perhaps TRBD1 or TRBD2 (6 bases each). The CDR3 length is 15 residues. Trimming stripped 3 bases from V and 4 bases from J, with 15 bases between. CDR1 and CDR2 (germline): SGHTA, FQGTGA. The CDR3 spells CASSLTGALGETQYF. CDR3 coding DNA: TGTGCCAGCAGCTTGACGGGGGCCCTGGGAGAGACCCAGTACTTC.

V usage is TRBV6-5 and J usage is TRBJ2-5; 7 bases are a match to TRBD2. CDR1 and CDR2 from the germline V gene are MNHEY and SVGAGI. Trimming cost V 5 bases and J 0 bases; bases outside gene matches: 9. The CDR3 is 16 residues long. CDR3 amino acids: CASSRSSSGYQETQYF. The CDR3 region has the DNA TGTGCCAGCAGTAGGTCGAGTAGCGGGTACCAAGAGACCCAGTACTTC.

This clonotype showed up just a few times. The chain joins TRBV27 to TRBJ2-3, with D possibly matching TRBD2 (6 bases). V dropped 9 bases and J dropped 1 base, with 11 bases sitting between them. This CDR3 comprises 13 residues. From germline, CDR1 is MNHEY and CDR2 SMNVEV (reference sequence). CDR3 loop: CASRTIGTDTQYF. The CDR3 DNA sequence: TGTGCCAGTCGGACTATCGGCACAGATACGCAGTATTTT.

The sample holds a few counts of this clonotype. DNA for the CDR3: TGTGCCAGCAGCCCAAAAAATGAGCAGTTCTTC. Protein sequence: CASSPKNEQFF. The V and J genes are TRBV11-2 and TRBJ2-1, with D unclear. The V end was cut by 5 bases, the J end by 7 bases, with 6 bases between. Germline values: CDR1 SGHAT, CDR2 FQNNGV. The CDR3 sequence is 11 residues long.